Listed here are 6 T cell receptor beta chains from one sample, sequenced in a study of OX40 agonist ivuxolimab in advanced cancers. TCRdb keeps only in-frame clones here, not all; method: immunoSEQ multiplex PCR. The profile shows around 98,000 clones, roughly nine tenths of them singletons. The sequencing used CD4+ or CD8+ T cells sorted from blood, collected in a trial of the OX40 agonist ivuxolimab. The receptors were sampled from an adult with an advanced solid tumor such as melanoma, head and neck, liver or kidney cancer.

The count of this clone is one. This sequence joins TRBV7-2 and TRBJ1-4; 8 bases align to TRBD1. Germline CDR1 is SGHTA and CDR2 is FQGNSA. The CDR3 contains 17 residues. V shed 0 bases and J 0 bases; nucleotides not matched to a gene: 3. The CDR3 DNA follows: TGTGCCAGCAGCTTAGCTGGGACAGGCTCAACTAATGAAAAACTGTTTTTT. Its translation: CASSLAGTGSTNEKLFF.

The V gene is TRBV5-5, the J gene TRBJ2-5; 7 nucleotides agree with TRBD2. CDR1 and CDR2 (germline): SGHKS, YYEKEE (reference sequence). After removal of 4 bases from V and 2 bases from J, the junction contained 5 bases not matched to a gene. CDR3 length: 14 amino acids. CDR3 amino acids: CASSPSGLQETQYF. The CDR3 DNA is TGTGCCAGCAGCCCTAGCGGACTTCAAGAGACCCAGTACTTC.

The CDR3 DNA reads as TGTGCCAGCAGTCAGGGCCGGGAGCTGTTTTTT. This encodes CASSQGRELFF. This chain links TRBV6-5 with TRBJ2-2; TRBD1 might be the D (5 bases). This CDR3 contains 11 residues. Germline V gene sequence: CDR1 MNHEY, CDR2 SVGAGI. Trimming removed 5 bases from V and 9 bases from J, with 7 bases in between.

V usage is TRBV5-1 and J usage is TRBJ1-1, with D uncertain. The V gene's germline CDR1 is SGHRS and CDR2 YFSETQ. This CDR3 is 14 amino acids long. V lost 7 bases and J 5 bases, leaving 18 bases between the germline ends. The CDR3 DNA is TGCGCCAGCGGAATACAGAACGCCGAAACTGAAGCTTTCTTT. Its protein product is CASGIQNAETEAFF.

The chain links TRBV6-5 to TRBJ1-2, with TRBD1 as a possible D gene (5 bases). Per the germline V gene, CDR1 is MNHEY and CDR2 is SVGAGI. The V end lost 5 bases, the J end lost 6 bases, and 13 bases lay between the germline ends. The CDR3 extends over 13 amino acids. Here the CDR3 DNA reads TGTGCCAGCAGTCGTCAGGGAGTCCATGGCTACACCTTC. Protein: CASSRQGVHGYTF.

This clone appeared a single time. This chain uses TRBV5-6 with TRBJ2-7; 7 nucleotides agree with TRBD1. CDR3 size: 12 residues. J gave up 3 bases and V 4 bases, and 1 base lay outside the gene matches. Germline V gene sequence: CDR1 SGHDT, CDR2 YYEEEE. The CDR3 bases are TGTGCCAGCAGCCCAGGGGGCTACGAGCAGTACTTC. Translation: CASSPGGYEQYF.